A selection of T cell receptor beta chains follows, all from one sample in a study of blood T cell repertoires in COVID-19. Clones were sequenced by immunoSEQ multiplex PCR, and TCRdb holds only the in-frame ones, with some missing. The table records 150,000 or so clones, approximately 90% of them present only once. Specimen: peripheral blood. Receptors originate from a woman aged 45 to 65 with acute or convalescent COVID-19. CDR3s include the opening cysteine and the closing phenylalanine or tryptophan. The order of the fields is CDR3 DNA, CDR3 protein, J gene, D gene, CDR3 length, V gene, clone size. D genes are given only for firm matches. The size field is filled for only some rows; it gives once, few, many or a size class.

cdr3_nt: TGTGCCAGCAGCAGATGGACAGGGAGGTATGGCTACACCTTC
cdr3_aa: CASSRWTGRYGYTF
j_call: TRBJ1-2
d_call: TRBD1
cdr3_length: 14
v_call: TRBV5-4
clone_size: NA

cdr3_nt: TGTGCCAGTAGTACACAGGGGGAAGGCTTCTATAGCAATCAGCCCCAGCATTTT
cdr3_aa: CASSTQGEGFYSNQPQHF
j_call: TRBJ1-5
d_call: TRBD1
cdr3_length: 18
v_call: TRBV19
clone_size: few

cdr3_nt: TGTGCCAGCACCCGCCCTCCGGGACAGGGACCCACTGAAGCTTTCTTT
cdr3_aa: CASTRPPGQGPTEAFF
j_call: TRBJ1-1
d_call: TRBD1
cdr3_length: 16
v_call: TRBV5-8
clone_size: NA

cdr3_nt: TGTGCCAGCGGGACAGGTATGAACACTGAAGCTTTCTTT
cdr3_aa: CASGTGMNTEAFF
j_call: TRBJ1-1
d_call: TRBD1
cdr3_length: 13
v_call: TRBV2
clone_size: once

cdr3_nt: TGTGCCATCTGGGGGGAGCGGGATGGCTACACCTTC
cdr3_aa: CAIWGERDGYTF
j_call: TRBJ1-2
d_call: NA
cdr3_length: 12
v_call: TRBV6-1
clone_size: few

cdr3_nt: TGTGCCAGCAGCTCAGGGGACGGGGTGAAATCATTTGAAGCTTTCTTT
cdr3_aa: CASSSGDGVKSFEAFF
j_call: TRBJ1-1
d_call: NA
cdr3_length: 16
v_call: TRBV7-9
clone_size: NA

cdr3_nt: TGCGCCAGCAGCCAGGTTACGGGGTCAACCCAGTACTTC
cdr3_aa: CASSQVTGSTQYF
j_call: TRBJ2-5
d_call: NA
cdr3_length: 13
v_call: TRBV4-3
clone_size: NA

cdr3_nt: TGTGCCAGCAGCCAAGGAAGGGGGGGCCAAGAGACCCAGTACTTC
cdr3_aa: CASSQGRGGQETQYF
j_call: TRBJ2-5
d_call: NA
cdr3_length: 15
v_call: TRBV4-2
clone_size: NA

cdr3_nt: TGTGCCAGCAGCTCCCTCAGCGGGGTATACACAGATACGCAGTATTTT
cdr3_aa: CASSSLSGVYTDTQYF
j_call: TRBJ2-3
d_call: TRBD2
cdr3_length: 16
v_call: TRBV5-6
clone_size: few

cdr3_nt: TGTGCCACCCGGCGGGGGTCCTACGAGCAGTACTTC
cdr3_aa: CATRRGSYEQYF
j_call: TRBJ2-7
d_call: TRBD2
cdr3_length: 12
v_call: TRBV7-2
clone_size: NA

cdr3_nt: TGTGCCAGCAGTAGGGACTACCATTCCACAGATACGCAGTATTTT
cdr3_aa: CASSRDYHSTDTQYF
j_call: TRBJ2-3
d_call: TRBD2
cdr3_length: 15
v_call: TRBV6-5
clone_size: few

cdr3_nt: TGCGCCAGCAGCCCCGGGACACAAAACATTCAGTACTTC
cdr3_aa: CASSPGTQNIQYF
j_call: TRBJ2-4
d_call: NA
cdr3_length: 13
v_call: TRBV5-1
clone_size: NA

cdr3_nt: TGCGCCAGCATACAACCCAGGACTAGAGTCCTCCAAGAGACCCAGTACTTC
cdr3_aa: CASIQPRTRVLQETQYF
j_call: TRBJ2-5
d_call: TRBD2
cdr3_length: 17
v_call: TRBV23-1
clone_size: NA

cdr3_nt: TGTGCCAGCAGGGAACACGGGACAGACTATGGCTACACCTTC
cdr3_aa: CASREHGTDYGYTF
j_call: TRBJ1-2
d_call: TRBD1
cdr3_length: 14
v_call: TRBV27
clone_size: NA

cdr3_nt: TGTGCCAGCTCACCTCGGGGGGATACGCAGTATTTT
cdr3_aa: CASSPRGDTQYF
j_call: TRBJ2-3
d_call: NA
cdr3_length: 12
v_call: TRBV18
clone_size: NA

cdr3_nt: TGTGCCAGCACGGGGGAATACTCTGGAAACACCATATATTTT
cdr3_aa: CASTGEYSGNTIYF
j_call: TRBJ1-3
d_call: NA
cdr3_length: 14
v_call: TRBV6-5
clone_size: NA

cdr3_nt: TGTGCCAGCAGCCCAACCCCTGGTCGGCGGGAGCAGTACTTC
cdr3_aa: CASSPTPGRREQYF
j_call: TRBJ2-7
d_call: NA
cdr3_length: 14
v_call: TRBV5-6
clone_size: NA

cdr3_nt: TGTGCCATCAGTGAGTCTGGGGGACTAACTACAGATACGCAGTATTTT
cdr3_aa: CAISESGGLTTDTQYF
j_call: TRBJ2-3
d_call: TRBD2
cdr3_length: 16
v_call: TRBV10-3
clone_size: NA

cdr3_nt: TGTGCCAGTAGTGAAGGGACTAGAGAAGAGACCCAGTACTTC
cdr3_aa: CASSEGTREETQYF
j_call: TRBJ2-5
d_call: TRBD2
cdr3_length: 14
v_call: TRBV19
clone_size: NA

cdr3_nt: TGTGCCAGCAGTTACGGGGCGGGAGGACCCACAGATACGCAGTATTTT
cdr3_aa: CASSYGAGGPTDTQYF
j_call: TRBJ2-3
d_call: TRBD2
cdr3_length: 16
v_call: TRBV6-5
clone_size: NA

cdr3_nt: TGTGCCAGCAGCTTAACCCAGGGCGGCACTGAAGCTTTCTTT
cdr3_aa: CASSLTQGGTEAFF
j_call: TRBJ1-1
d_call: NA
cdr3_length: 14
v_call: TRBV7-9
clone_size: NA

cdr3_nt: TGTGCCAGCAGCCCCGATGGGCTAGCGGGGACGGATACGCAGTATTTT
cdr3_aa: CASSPDGLAGTDTQYF
j_call: TRBJ2-3
d_call: TRBD2
cdr3_length: 16
v_call: TRBV11-3
clone_size: NA

cdr3_nt: TGTGCCAGCAGCTTAGGCCCGGGACAGGGTGTGACTGAAGCTTTCTTT
cdr3_aa: CASSLGPGQGVTEAFF
j_call: TRBJ1-1
d_call: TRBD1
cdr3_length: 16
v_call: TRBV7-2
clone_size: NA

cdr3_nt: TGTGCCAGCAGTCGGACAGGCTCATCCTACAATGAGCAGTTCTTC
cdr3_aa: CASSRTGSSYNEQFF
j_call: TRBJ2-1
d_call: TRBD1
cdr3_length: 15
v_call: TRBV9
clone_size: NA

cdr3_nt: TGTGCCAGCAGCGAAAGAGGAAGCACCGGGGAGCTGTTTTTT
cdr3_aa: CASSERGSTGELFF
j_call: TRBJ2-2
d_call: NA
cdr3_length: 14
v_call: TRBV6-6
clone_size: once

cdr3_nt: TGTGCCAGCAGTACGGGACTAGCGGGAGGGCCGGTTGAGCAGTTCTTC
cdr3_aa: CASSTGLAGGPVEQFF
j_call: TRBJ2-1
d_call: TRBD2
cdr3_length: 16
v_call: TRBV2
clone_size: once

cdr3_nt: TGTGCCAGCAGTTATGAGCAAGAGACCCAGTACTTC
cdr3_aa: CASSYEQETQYF
j_call: TRBJ2-5
d_call: NA
cdr3_length: 12
v_call: TRBV6-2/TRBV6-3
clone_size: few

cdr3_nt: TGCGCCAGCAGTCAATGGTCCGGGACAGGGAATGAGCAGTTCTTC
cdr3_aa: CASSQWSGTGNEQFF
j_call: TRBJ2-1
d_call: TRBD1
cdr3_length: 15
v_call: TRBV23-1
clone_size: NA

cdr3_nt: TGTGCCAGCAGCAGACCGGGACAGGGCTCTGGAAACACCATATATTTT
cdr3_aa: CASSRPGQGSGNTIYF
j_call: TRBJ1-3
d_call: TRBD1
cdr3_length: 16
v_call: TRBV7-9
clone_size: NA

cdr3_nt: TGTGCCAGCAGCTTAGAAGGGCGAGGGTCCGGGGAGCTGTTTTTT
cdr3_aa: CASSLEGRGSGELFF
j_call: TRBJ2-2
d_call: NA
cdr3_length: 15
v_call: TRBV11-2
clone_size: NA

cdr3_nt: TGTGCCAGCAGCCTAACCCCCGGGGGGACCACTGGAAACACCATATATTTT
cdr3_aa: CASSLTPGGTTGNTIYF
j_call: TRBJ1-3
d_call: NA
cdr3_length: 17
v_call: TRBV11-2
clone_size: NA

cdr3_nt: TGTGCCAGCAGTTACTTGGACATATACTATGGCTACACCTTC
cdr3_aa: CASSYLDIYYGYTF
j_call: TRBJ1-2
d_call: NA
cdr3_length: 14
v_call: TRBV6-6
clone_size: few

cdr3_nt: TGTGCCAGCAGCCAAGACGGGCAGGGGGGATCTATCTATGGCTACACCTTC
cdr3_aa: CASSQDGQGGSIYGYTF
j_call: TRBJ1-2
d_call: TRBD1
cdr3_length: 17
v_call: TRBV4-2
clone_size: NA

cdr3_nt: TGTGCCAGCAGCTTAGACAGCTCCTATCAGCCCCAGCATTTT
cdr3_aa: CASSLDSSYQPQHF
j_call: TRBJ1-5
d_call: NA
cdr3_length: 14
v_call: TRBV7-2
clone_size: NA

cdr3_nt: TGCGCCAGCAGCCAAGATATGAGCTATGGCTACACCTTC
cdr3_aa: CASSQDMSYGYTF
j_call: TRBJ1-2
d_call: NA
cdr3_length: 13
v_call: TRBV4-3
clone_size: NA

cdr3_nt: TGTGCCAGCAGCGTCACAGGGGGCAACTCCTACGAGCAGTACTTC
cdr3_aa: CASSVTGGNSYEQYF
j_call: TRBJ2-7
d_call: TRBD1
cdr3_length: 15
v_call: TRBV9
clone_size: NA

cdr3_nt: TGTGCCAGCAGCCCTAGGGGGTTAGATCATGAGCAGTTCTTC
cdr3_aa: CASSPRGLDHEQFF
j_call: TRBJ2-1
d_call: NA
cdr3_length: 14
v_call: TRBV11-3
clone_size: NA

cdr3_nt: TGTGCCAGCAGCTCACCACTCCCCCTGACAGGCCTGAATCAGCCCCAGCATTTT
cdr3_aa: CASSSPLPLTGLNQPQHF
j_call: TRBJ1-5
d_call: NA
cdr3_length: 18
v_call: TRBV7-2
clone_size: NA

cdr3_nt: TGTGCCATCAGTGGGGCAGGCGGGGGACCCCTCCACTTT
cdr3_aa: CAISGAGGGPLHF
j_call: TRBJ1-6
d_call: NA
cdr3_length: 13
v_call: TRBV10-3
clone_size: once

cdr3_nt: TGTGCCAGCAGTTTACGAGGGGGCGATGGCTACACCTTC
cdr3_aa: CASSLRGGDGYTF
j_call: TRBJ1-2
d_call: TRBD1
cdr3_length: 13
v_call: TRBV12-3/TRBV12-4
clone_size: NA

cdr3_nt: TGTGCCAGCAGTGAATATCCGGACAGGGGGCAGCCCCAGCATTTT
cdr3_aa: CASSEYPDRGQPQHF
j_call: TRBJ1-5
d_call: TRBD1
cdr3_length: 15
v_call: TRBV6-1
clone_size: NA

cdr3_nt: TGCAGTGCTAGAGATCGGCTAGCTGGTTTATTT
cdr3_aa: CSARDRLAGLF
j_call: TRBJ2-3
d_call: NA
cdr3_length: 11
v_call: TRBV20-1
clone_size: NA

cdr3_nt: TGTGCCACCAGTGATAGGACTAGCGGGACTTTGGGAGAGCAGTTCTTC
cdr3_aa: CATSDRTSGTLGEQFF
j_call: TRBJ2-1
d_call: TRBD2
cdr3_length: 16
v_call: TRBV24-1
clone_size: NA

cdr3_nt: TGTGCCAGCAGCTTAGCAGGGGGACGTGAAAAACTGTTTTTT
cdr3_aa: CASSLAGGREKLFF
j_call: TRBJ1-4
d_call: NA
cdr3_length: 14
v_call: TRBV7-8
clone_size: NA

cdr3_nt: TGTGCCAGCAACCCCACCGGGAGCAATCAGCCCCAGCATTTT
cdr3_aa: CASNPTGSNQPQHF
j_call: TRBJ1-5
d_call: NA
cdr3_length: 14
v_call: TRBV6-5
clone_size: NA

cdr3_nt: TGCGCCAGCAGTACCGGGACAGGGAAGCGAGGCACCATATATTTT
cdr3_aa: CASSTGTGKRGTIYF
j_call: TRBJ1-3
d_call: TRBD1
cdr3_length: 15
v_call: TRBV10-2
clone_size: NA

cdr3_nt: TGTGCCAGCAGTCGGACGGAGGGCACTGAAGCTTTCTTT
cdr3_aa: CASSRTEGTEAFF
j_call: TRBJ1-1
d_call: NA
cdr3_length: 13
v_call: TRBV7-7
clone_size: NA

cdr3_nt: TGCGCCAGCAGCTTGGGTTCCGCGGGAATGTACAATGAGCAGTTCTTC
cdr3_aa: CASSLGSAGMYNEQFF
j_call: TRBJ2-1
d_call: NA
cdr3_length: 16
v_call: TRBV5-1
clone_size: once

cdr3_nt: TGCGCCAGCAGCTTGGCCGGGCAGGGACTGGGTGAGCAGTTCTTC
cdr3_aa: CASSLAGQGLGEQFF
j_call: TRBJ2-1
d_call: NA
cdr3_length: 15
v_call: TRBV5-1
clone_size: NA

cdr3_nt: TGTGCTAGTGGTTTGGTTGAGGGTCAGCCCCAGCATTTT
cdr3_aa: CASGLVEGQPQHF
j_call: TRBJ1-5
d_call: NA
cdr3_length: 13
v_call: TRBV12-5
clone_size: once

cdr3_nt: TGTGCCAGCAGTCGACAGTACACTGAAGCTTTCTTT
cdr3_aa: CASSRQYTEAFF
j_call: TRBJ1-1
d_call: NA
cdr3_length: 12
v_call: TRBV12-3/TRBV12-4
clone_size: NA

cdr3_nt: TGTGCCAGCTCACCGGCCTCACTCCAGGCAGATACGCAGTATTTT
cdr3_aa: CASSPASLQADTQYF
j_call: TRBJ2-3
d_call: NA
cdr3_length: 15
v_call: TRBV18
clone_size: NA

cdr3_nt: TGCGCCAGCTGGGGGGACTACCAAGAGACCCAGTACTTC
cdr3_aa: CASWGDYQETQYF
j_call: TRBJ2-5
d_call: NA
cdr3_length: 13
v_call: TRBV10-2
clone_size: NA

cdr3_nt: TGTGCCAGCAGTTACTACCTAGCGGGGGTCTCCTACGAGCAGTACTTC
cdr3_aa: CASSYYLAGVSYEQYF
j_call: TRBJ2-7
d_call: TRBD2
cdr3_length: 16
v_call: TRBV6-6
clone_size: NA

cdr3_nt: TGTGCCAGCGGCGAACCGGGACAGACTGGCTACACCTTC
cdr3_aa: CASGEPGQTGYTF
j_call: TRBJ1-2
d_call: TRBD1
cdr3_length: 13
v_call: TRBV6-5
clone_size: once

cdr3_nt: TGTGCCAGCAGCCAAGAGGGACTAGCGGGGGTGGCAGATACGCAGTATTTT
cdr3_aa: CASSQEGLAGVADTQYF
j_call: TRBJ2-3
d_call: TRBD2
cdr3_length: 17
v_call: TRBV3-1/TRBV3-2
clone_size: NA

cdr3_nt: TGTGCCAGCAGCGCCTCCGACAGGGCATTCGCTGAAGCTTTCTTT
cdr3_aa: CASSASDRAFAEAFF
j_call: TRBJ1-1
d_call: TRBD1
cdr3_length: 15
v_call: TRBV9
clone_size: once

cdr3_nt: TGCGCCAGCAGCTTGGCCGCGGGAGGGCCGGGGGAGCAGTACTTC
cdr3_aa: CASSLAAGGPGEQYF
j_call: TRBJ2-7
d_call: TRBD2
cdr3_length: 15
v_call: TRBV5-1
clone_size: NA

cdr3_nt: TGCAGCGTTGAACGACAGGAAGAGACCCAGTACTTC
cdr3_aa: CSVERQEETQYF
j_call: TRBJ2-5
d_call: NA
cdr3_length: 12
v_call: TRBV29-1
clone_size: NA